This T cell receptor (beta chain) was captured in a study of blood T cells in healthy people across ages. A few counts support this clonotype. Primed by a sample-barcoded 5' primer and a J-beta primer mix, a second PCR proceeded for roughly 7 to 12 cycles. Template switching added a 12-random-nucleotide identifier to every cDNA molecule. TCRdb itself ran the 5' RACE reads through MiXCR, one entry per CDR3 protein. The table shows 450,000 to 700,000 distinct CDR3 sequences, with roughly 29% occurring only once. Trimming took off 0 bases at V and 11 bases at J, with 16 bases between the two ends. Germline CDR1 is LGHNA and CDR2 is YSLEER. The CDR3 runs to 14 residues. Approximately 9.7 milliliters was the volume of peripheral blood drawn from each donor. Total RNA was extracted at no less than 5.5 micrograms per sample.

The source is a woman in her 70s in good health. The sequenced material came from blood. The V and J genes are TRBV4-3 and TRBJ1-2; TRBD1 is a possible D gene (6 bases). In DNA form, the CDR3 reads TGCGCCAGCAGCCAAGAAAGGGGGACGTCGAGATACACCTTC. This codes for CASSQERGTSRYTF.